The T cell receptor beta chain described here comes from a study of cytomegalovirus exposure and HLA in healthy donors. General observations from the study: Reportedly, fewer N-insertions than the approximately 600-donor mean appeared in an Asian-associated ancestry cluster in a later analysis. Cytomegalovirus association was listed for about 160 TCR beta chains. In a later analysis, TCR beta V- and J-gene trimming showed a link to a missense DCLRE1C variant.

The length of the CDR3 is 13 residues. The V end lost 4 bases, the J end lost 6 bases, and 13 bases lay between the germline ends. CDR1 and CDR2 from the germline V gene are SGHDN and FVKESK. PCR used 60 Vbeta primers and 13 Jbeta primers. Measured with immunoSEQ multiplex PCR; TCRdb has only the in-frame clones, and not every one. The repertoire holds about 120,000 clones, around 80% seen once, with approximately 2.5% in the top ten. Of note for this clone: Its specificity is not known.

Sequencing input: PBMCs. The chain recombines TRBV14 with TRBJ2-7, with a tentative D call TRBD2 (6 bases). The receptor's source is a woman between 35 and 50 years old in good health and CMV-seropositive. Written as DNA, the CDR3 is TGTGCCAGCAGCCCCGCCGGAGGGACCGAGCAGTACTTC. Encoded protein: CASSPAGGTEQYF.